This paragraph reports one TCR beta chain. This clone was observed a handful of times. The antigen it recognizes is unknown. No clone much larger than this one lies a single base away; base qualities are absent. A single peripheral blood draw of about 116 mL on average was collected from each donor into heparinised tubes. A BD FACSAria II was used to sort naive, central memory, regulatory and stem cell-like memory CD4+ T cells with a panel that included CD45RO, CCR7, CD25, CD127, CD95 and CD27. Every sorted population had a purity above 95%. PBMCs were separated immediately by Lymphoprep density gradient centrifugation and were stained directly, without being cultured. So that batch effects would be minimized, each experiment stained and sorted samples in pairs, pairing one healthy donor with one patient. This record belongs to a study of beta chain features in type 1 diabetes (dated by TCRdb to the late 2010s). For the study in its entirety: No differences in mean age, gender distribution, total cell number or subset yield were found between patients and healthy donors. In the study, TCRB repertoires of sorted circulating CD4+ T cell subsets from recently diagnosed type 1 diabetes patients were compared with those of matched healthy donors. A total of just under 110,000,000 sorted cells were examined across all samples, and RNA yield correlated strongly with the number of cells per subset. Whereas all 28 donors provided naive and central memory subsets, regulatory and stem cell-like memory subsets were isolated from just 8 patients and about eight healthy donors. Findings and caveats that apply to the study as a whole: PCR may preferentially amplify shorter templates, but because patient and control samples were amplified and corrected together, any resulting skew would affect both groups equally. Sequencing cDNA rather than genomic DNA could over-represent highly expressing activated cells, although activation and CD3 levels did not differ between groups. In all four CD4+ subsets, TCRB CDR3 length was moderately but significantly shorter in type 1 diabetes patients. Only small numbers of individuals were included in the HLA sub-analyses, which left unresolved whether HLA type had any influence on TCRB rearrangement. Patients with type 1 diabetes made fewer insertions and deleted more nucleotides at VDJ recombination sites, implying thymic rearrangement abnormalities. The naive, central memory and regulatory TCRB repertoires appeared to resemble one another more closely among patients than among healthy donors.

The High Capacity cDNA Reverse Transcription Kit was used to reverse transcribe all of the isolated RNA, meaning that expressed TCRB transcripts were what got sequenced. Deep immunoSEQ sequencing was applied to naive, central memory and regulatory T cell samples, giving an average of around 3.4 million total reads per sample. Sorted cells were lysed in RLT buffer, and RNA was extracted using DNase-treated RNeasy Micro or Mini kits according to cell number. Each cell subset was processed on its own to prevent cross-contamination, while patient and healthy donor samples were processed together. The immunoSEQ multiplex PCR was used to amplify TCRB sequences from cDNA, generating 87-bp fragments that spanned the CDR3 region. Sequencing of the amplicons was done on the Illumina HiSeq platform. Processing in the source paper ran as follows. Synthetic template baselines were used to correct PCR bias computationally, reads within Hamming distance 2 were collapsed, and singletons that could not be merged were discarded. Reads were aligned to IMGT to assign V, D and J genes, CDR3 length, and insertions or deletions at six rearrangement sites. Within each subset, clonotype counts were normalized to the number of sorted cells before true diversity and Gini coefficients were calculated with the tcR R package. Repertoire sharing was quantified using the overlap coefficient calculated on TCRB nucleotide sequences. Out-of-frame TCRB sequences from naive cells were analyzed as a proxy for the pre-selection repertoire. Entries here come from immuneACCESS through TCRdb and include only in-frame sequences with V and J called. Some clones fail to appear in such tables; in the studies checked, an unresolved V gene covers under half of the shortfall, and the cause of the remainder is unknown. The DNA was the basis for D and trimming; V, J and clone size are from that table. Across this sample there are 300,000 to 450,000 clones, with around 12% seen only once. The top ten constitute 0.01% of the sample.

Sequenced input: naive CD4+ T cells from blood. According to the study, the label for this sample's cell subset or site signals: true naive CD4+ T cells. This clonotype was obtained from a woman aged 18-29 years with type 1 diabetes.

The nucleotide sequence reads as follows: TGCGCCAGCAGCTTGGACGCGGGAGACCGTTTAAGCTCCTACAATGAGCAGTTCTTC. It encodes CASSLDAGDRLSSYNEQFF. The chain links TRBV5-1 with TRBJ2-1, with 7 bases matching TRBD2. Compared with germline, V lacks 0 bases and J lacks 0 bases; bases without a gene match: 12. Reading the germline V gene gives CDR1 SGHRS and CDR2 YFSETQ. The CDR3 has 19 amino acids, counting the end cysteine and phenylalanine. The retained sequence is limited to the CDR3, 57 bases, with the frame set at the first base. The full variable domain, with segments outside the CDR3 supplied by the reference TRBV5-1 and TRBJ2-1 proteins, appears as KAGVTQTPRYLIKTRGQQVTLSCSPISGHRSVSWYQQTPGQGLQFLFEYFSETQRNKGNFPGRFSGRQFSNSRSEMNVSTLELGDSALYLCASSLDAGDRLSSYNEQFFGPGTRLTVL.